Each of the 8 T cell receptor beta chains below was sequenced from the same sample in a study of molecular identifiers for immune sequencing clone quantification. Using its own MiXCR run on the PCR reads, TCRdb lists one record per CDR3 protein. The sample lists 97,000 or so distinct CDR3 sequences; about 35% were seen once. The sample was naive CD8+ T cells from blood, with Jurkat cell RNA spiked in. As for subset: FACS-sorted CD8+CD4-CCR7+CD45RA+ naive T cells. These receptors all come from a human donor in good health. Some libraries in this study had Jurkat cell RNA spiked in.

As for this clonotype: This may arise from a read error, as a much more abundant clone is one base away. The rearrangement uses TRBV15 and TRBJ1-1, with D possibly TRBD1 on 6 matching bases. The CDR3 has 14 residues. Germline assignment: CDR1 LNHNV and CDR2 YYDKDF (reference sequence). CDR3 protein: CATSRVIDRQEAYF. The DNA for the CDR3 is TGTGCCACCAGCAGAGTCATAGACAGGCAGGAAGCTTACTTT.

The CDR3 sequence is CASSHFNRGHGYTF. In DNA form, the CDR3 reads TGTGCCAGCAGCCATTTCAACAGGGGGCATGGCTACACCTTC. V is TRBV5-5 and J is TRBJ1-2, with 9 positions matching TRBD1. Germline trimming cut 4 bases from V and 6 bases from J; bases unmatched to any gene: 7. Per the germline V gene, CDR1 is SGHKS and CDR2 is YYEKEE (reference sequence). The CDR3 totals 14 residues.

This clonotype has more than one count but fewer than ten. V gene TRBV19 combines with J gene TRBJ2-1; TRBD2 matches 14 bases. CDR1 and CDR2 from the germline V gene are LNHDA and SQIVND (reference sequence). The CDR3 contains 17 residues. V trimming: 5 bases; J trimming: 3 bases; junction bases outside the gene matches: 6. This CDR3 is CASSYGTSGSIYNEQFF. CDR3 DNA: TGTGCCAGTAGTTACGGGACTAGCGGGAGCATCTACAATGAGCAGTTCTTC.

This clonotype appeared once. The junction shows a germline mismatch at one end, possibly a read error. The rearrangement links TRBV4-2 to TRBJ2-1; no definite D call. The CDR3 runs 14 residues. Germline CDR1 and CDR2: LGHNA and YNFKEQ. CDR3 coding DNA: TGTGCCAGCAGCCAAGATTTCCAGGCGGCCGCAGAGATCTTC. This codes for CASSQDFQAAAEIF.

As for this clonotype: A much larger clone lies a single base off, so this may be a read error. The CDR3: CASSPGSPGELSF. The CDR3 region has the DNA TGTGCCAGCAGCCCAGGGTCCCCCGGGGAGCTGTCTTTT. The chain uses TRBV5-6 and TRBJ2-2, with D perhaps given as TRBD1 or TRBD2 (5 bases each). CDR1 is SGHDT and CDR2 is YYEEEE in the germline V gene. The CDR3 is 13 amino acids.

This clonotype was detected many times. The chain joins TRBV2 to TRBJ2-3, with TRBD2 as a possible D gene (6 bases). The V gene's germline CDR1 is SNHLY and CDR2 FYNNEI. Trimming took off 5 bases at V and 1 base at J, with 13 bases between the two ends. This CDR3 has 15 amino acids. The CDR3 sequence is CASSSGTFRTDTQYF. The CDR3 bases are TGTGCCAGCAGTTCCGGGACTTTCCGCACAGATACGCAGTATTTT.

At least ten counts were recorded for this clonotype. The rearrangement uses TRBV29-1 and TRBJ2-3; 12 bases agree with TRBD2. Germline V gene data show CDR1 as SQVTM and CDR2 as ANQGSEA. The CDR3 consists of 15 residues. J was trimmed by 2 bases and V by 5 bases; bases with no gene match: 5. CDR3 DNA: TGCAGCGTTCCCAGACTAGCGGGAGACACAGATACGCAGTATTTT. Its translation is CSVPRLAGDTDTQYF.

The rearrangement joins TRBV20-1 to TRBJ2-7; D not resolved. V was clipped by 5 bases and J by 6 bases, with 11 bases between them. In germline, CDR1 is DFQATT, CDR2 SNEGSKA (reference sequence). The CDR3 sequence is 11 residues long. DNA for the CDR3: TGCAGTGCTCCCTCCTTGGGCGAGCAGTACTTC. Protein product: CSAPSLGEQYF.